These 18 T cell receptor beta chains were sequenced from one sample in a study of blood T cell repertoires in COVID-19. TCRdb keeps only in-frame clones here, not all; method: immunoSEQ multiplex PCR. This sample has approximately 120,000 clones, with 85% found just once. The specimen sequenced was peripheral blood. Source of these receptors: a man aged 80 or over with active or convalescent COVID-19.

The V and J genes are TRBV19 and TRBJ2-2; 9 bases align to TRBD1. The V segment lost 6 bases and the J segment 5 bases; nucleotides outside the gene matches: 7. The germline gives CDR1 LNHDA, CDR2 SQIVND (reference sequence). The CDR3 is made up of 15 amino acids. CDR3 sequence reads: CASRKGQGLTGELFF. The CDR3, as DNA: TGTGCCAGTAGGAAGGGACAGGGCCTTACCGGGGAGCTGTTTTTT.

The V call is TRBV3-1 (or the pseudogene TRBV3-2), the J call TRBJ1-2; 8 bases agree with TRBD1. The CDR3 consists of 14 residues. V shed 1 base and J 8 bases; nucleotides not matched to a gene: 6. Per germline, CDR1 LGHDT and CDR2 YNNKEL (reference sequence). CDR3 protein: CASSQGQGAGGYTF. For the CDR3, the DNA is TGTGCCAGCAGCCAAGGGCAGGGGGCCGGAGGCTACACCTTC.

This chain uses TRBV7-9 with TRBJ2-2; 11 bases match TRBD2. The germline V gene encodes CDR1 SEHNR and CDR2 FQNEAQ (reference sequence). V was clipped by 5 bases and J by 1 base; unmatched bases: 3. CDR3 size: 16 residues. The CDR3 DNA sequence: TGTGCCAGCAGCGACACTAGCGGGAGGAACACCGGGGAGCTGTTTTTT. Protein product: CASSDTSGRNTGELFF.

The chain joins TRBV25-1 to TRBJ2-7, with D possibly being TRBD1 (6 bases). This CDR3 spans 15 amino acids. V was clipped by 1 base and J by 7 bases, with 17 bases between them. From germline, CDR1 is MGHDK and CDR2 SYGVNS. CDR3: CASSELWGRGGEQYF. CDR3 DNA: TGTGCCAGCAGTGAATTGTGGGGCAGGGGCGGGGAGCAGTACTTC.

The chain links TRBV19 to TRBJ1-5; D may be TRBD1 (6 bases). Germline V gene sequence: CDR1 LNHDA, CDR2 SQIVND (reference sequence). The CDR3 has 13 amino acids. V was cut by 7 bases and J by 6 bases, with 13 bases left in between. This CDR3 reads CASMAGASQPQHF. Here the CDR3 DNA reads TGTGCCAGTATGGCAGGGGCCAGTCAGCCCCAGCATTTT.

This sequence joins TRBV4-2 and TRBJ2-7; TRBD1 matches at 9 bases. Germline CDR1 and CDR2: LGHNA and YNFKEQ. The junction had 7 bases not matched to a gene; V was cut back by 1 base and J by 3 bases. This CDR3 region has 16 residues. In nucleotides, the CDR3 is TGTGCCAGCAGCCAAGGTACAGGGGGCGTAGGCTACGAGCAGTACTTC. It is translated as CASSQGTGGVGYEQYF.

The chain recombines TRBV5-1 with TRBJ2-5; D might be TRBD1 (5 bases). Germline-derived CDR1 and CDR2 are SGHRS and YFSETQ. V was shortened by 0 bases and J by 2 bases, with 14 bases between the two germline ends. The CDR3 is made up of 16 amino acids. The CDR3 nucleotides read TGCGCCAGCAGCTTGGGGGGCGGACCACTGCAAGAGACCCAGTACTTC. Its translation: CASSLGGGPLQETQYF.

This clone appeared once. Here the CDR3 reads CASRRQGTNYGYTF. The CDR3 nucleotides are TGTGCCAGCCGGAGACAGGGAACTAACTATGGCTACACCTTC. J is TRBJ1-2 and V is TRBV5-4, with 7 bases lining up with TRBD1. This CDR3 contains 14 residues. Germline CDR1 SGHNT, CDR2 YYREEE (reference sequence). J was trimmed by 0 bases and V by 7 bases; bases with no gene match: 6.

V usage is TRBV7-2 and J usage is TRBJ2-3; TRBD2 agrees at 15 bases. The CDR3 spans 17 residues. The V gene's germline CDR1 is SGHTA and CDR2 FQGNSA. J lost 4 bases, V lost 2 bases, and 4 bases had no gene match. The CDR3 DNA sequence: TGTGCCAGCAGCTTATCTGGGACTAGCGGGGGGTCAGATACGCAGTATTTT. Translation gives CASSLSGTSGGSDTQYF.

This chain joins TRBV7-2 and TRBJ2-7; the D gene is possibly TRBD2 (7 bases). Germline-derived CDR1 and CDR2 are SGHTA and FQGNSA. There are 18 residues in the CDR3. Trimming removed 0 bases from V and 0 bases from J, with 18 bases in between. CDR3 in amino acids: CASSLAAGDARGSYEQYF. The DNA for the CDR3 is TGTGCCAGCAGCTTAGCTGCGGGGGACGCCAGGGGCTCCTACGAGCAGTACTTC.

In its sample, this clone was seen a few times. V gene TRBV24-1 combines with J gene TRBJ2-1, with D perhaps TRBD2 (5 bases). Germline-derived CDR1 and CDR2 are KGHDR and SFDVKD. V lost 3 bases and J 2 bases, leaving 13 bases between the germline ends. This CDR3 is built from 16 residues. CDR3 DNA: TGTGCCACCAGTGATCCTAGCCGGACTGCCTACAATGAGCAGTTCTTC. Amino acid sequence: CATSDPSRTAYNEQFF.

The V gene is TRBV29-1, the J gene TRBJ1-1; unclear D gene. The ends were cut back, 4 bases at V and 5 bases at J, with 14 bases in the middle. This CDR3 spans 13 amino acids. CDR1 and CDR2 (germline): SQVTM, ANQGSEA. The CDR3 nucleotides read TGCAGCGTTGCACGCGGTTCGAGTACTGAAGCTTTCTTT. This gives the protein CSVARGSSTEAFF.

V is TRBV12-3 or TRBV12-4 and J is TRBJ1-1; D is uncertain. V gave up 6 bases and J gave up 7 bases, with 15 bases separating them. This CDR3 is built from 13 residues. CDR3 residues: CASSPGTRGEAFF. In nucleotides, the CDR3 is TGTGCCAGCAGCCCGGGAACCCGGGGTGAAGCTTTCTTT.

Here the CDR3 reads CASSVQGDLSFDEQFF. The CDR3, as DNA: TGCGCCAGCAGTGTACAGGGGGATCTTTCATTTGATGAGCAGTTCTTC. The chain is built from TRBV5-1 and TRBJ2-1; 8 nucleotides line up with TRBD1. Trimming cost V 5 bases and J 8 bases; bases outside gene matches: 15. Germline V gene sequence: CDR1 SGHRS, CDR2 YFSETQ. This CDR3 has 16 amino acids. The variable domain in full, with the rest retrieved from reference TRBV5-1 and TRBJ2-1, is KAGVTQTPRYLIKTRGQQVTLSCSPISGHRSVSWYQQTPGQGLQFLFEYFSETQRNKGNFPGRFSGRQFSNSRSEMNVSTLELGDSALYLCASSVQGDLSFDEQFFGPGTRLTVL.

The V gene is TRBV11-3, the J gene TRBJ2-2, with 10 bases matching TRBD1. Germline V gene data show CDR1 as SGHNT and CDR2 as YENEEA. V lost 5 bases and J lost 0; bases outside the gene matches: 9. This CDR3 has 18 residues. CDR3 nucleotide sequence: TGTGCCAGCAGCCCCGGGACAGGGGCCGTCTCGAACACCGGGGAGCTGTTTTTT. Translated, it gives CASSPGTGAVSNTGELFF.

This clone has only a few counts. V usage is TRBV24-1 and J usage is TRBJ2-7; 10 bases are a match to TRBD1. V was pared by 1 base and J by 7 bases, with 12 bases of the junction left unmatched. CDR1 is KGHDR and CDR2 is SFDVKD in the germline V gene. CDR3 length: 17 residues. CDR3: CATSDFGPGQGIGEQYF. The CDR3 coding sequence is TGTGCCACCAGTGATTTCGGCCCGGGACAGGGGATAGGGGAGCAGTACTTC.

In its sample, this clone was seen once. This chain uses TRBV7-2 with TRBJ2-5, with D maybe TRBD2 (6 bases). CDR3 length equals 15 residues. V was clipped by 1 base and J by 5 bases, with 14 bases between them. CDR1 and CDR2 from the germline V gene are SGHTA and FQGNSA. CDR3 sequence (DNA): TGTGCCAGCAGCTTAGAGATTCGGGCGGGGGAGACCCAGTACTTC. Amino acids: CASSLEIRAGETQYF.

This chain joins TRBV7-2 and TRBJ1-5, with TRBD1 identical over 12 bases. CDR3 length: 17 residues. Germline values: CDR1 SGHTA, CDR2 FQGNSA. V lost 5 bases to trimming and J lost 3 bases; unmatched junction nucleotides: 8. The CDR3, as DNA: TGTGCCAGCAGCCCGGGACAGGGGGCCATGACCAATCAGCCCCAGCATTTT. It translates to CASSPGQGAMTNQPQHF.